The sequence of this T cell receptor beta chain was determined in a study of cytomegalovirus exposure and HLA in healthy donors. Germline values: CDR1 SGHDT, CDR2 YYEEEE. The trim removed 5 bases at V and 3 bases at J, leaving 11 bases unmatched. The CDR3 contains 17 residues. 60 Vbeta and 13 Jbeta primers were used in PCR. Sequencing used immunoSEQ multiplex PCR; TCRdb keeps in-frame clones, though not all of them. The top ten clones hold under 2.5% of a sample with around 150,000 clones, around nine tenths of them seen once. The chain combines TRBV5-6 with TRBJ2-1, with 10 nucleotides matching TRBD1. The sequence derives from a woman under 30 in good health and CMV-seronegative. Material for sequencing was PBMCs. The CDR3: CASRRPPGQGIYNEQFF. The CDR3 nucleotides are TGTGCCAGCAGGAGACCGCCGGGACAGGGGATCTACAATGAGCAGTTCTTC.